Shown below are 27 T cell receptor beta chains from a single sample sequenced in a study of blood T cell repertoires in COVID-19. Produced via immunoSEQ multiplex PCR; TCRdb's table is partial and in-frame only. The table lists around 260,000 clones, about 88% of them singletons. The sequenced material came from peripheral blood. The receptors stem from a man in his sixties who had recovered from COVID-19.

The rearrangement joins TRBV6-5 to TRBJ2-7, with 9 bases lining up with TRBD1. Germline V lookup: CDR1 MNHEY, CDR2 SVGAGI. This CDR3 spans 14 amino acids. V was clipped by 5 bases and J by 9 bases; unmatched bases: 11. Here the CDR3 DNA reads TGTGCCAGCAGTAGTAATACAGGGGGCGCATGGCAGTACTTC. Protein product: CASSSNTGGAWQYF.

The chain combines TRBV2 with TRBJ2-1; 7 bases match TRBD2. Germline V gene lookup returns CDR1 SNHLY and CDR2 FYNNEI. CDR3 length equals 15 residues. V shed 5 bases and J 3 bases; nucleotides not matched to a gene: 7. The CDR3 sequence is CASSQGLLNYNEQFF. Written as DNA, the CDR3 is TGTGCCAGCAGTCAGGGACTACTAAACTACAATGAGCAGTTCTTC.

This clone appeared a single time. CDR3 sequence reads: CASTPSGSYEQYF. The DNA for the CDR3 is TGTGCCAGCACCCCCTCGGGCTCCTACGAGCAGTACTTC. The chain has TRBV12-3 or TRBV12-4 and TRBJ2-7; D is unresolved. The CDR3 has 13 amino acids. V lost 7 bases and J 0 bases, leaving 10 bases between the germline ends.

This chain links TRBV2 with TRBJ1-1; TRBD1 matches 8 bases. V shed 7 bases, J shed 1 base, and the junction held 8 bases outside the gene matches. The V gene's germline CDR1 is SNHLY and CDR2 FYNNEI. The CDR3 runs 15 residues. The CDR3 sequence is CASKRDGTGNTEAFF. The CDR3 DNA reads as TGTGCCAGCAAGCGTGATGGGACAGGGAACACTGAAGCTTTCTTT.

The CDR3 nucleotides read TGTGCCAGCAGTTACTGGCGGGGGGGCACCGGGGAGCTGTTTTTT. Protein: CASSYWRGGTGELFF. This chain joins TRBV6-6 and TRBJ2-2; 9 bases map to TRBD2. This CDR3 is 15 amino acids long. V shed 1 base, J shed 4 bases, and the junction held 1 base outside the gene matches. Germline CDR1 is MNHNY and CDR2 is SVGAGI (reference sequence).

This chain uses TRBV10-2 with TRBJ2-5, with D tentatively TRBD1 (5 bases). The CDR3 extends over 14 amino acids. Germline loops: CDR1 WSHSY, CDR2 SAAADI. V lost 4 bases and J 6 bases, leaving 15 bases between the germline ends. CDR3 nucleotides: TGCGCCAGCAGTGGCACCCTAAGGGGAAAGACCCAGTACTTC. The encoded protein is CASSGTLRGKTQYF.

This clone was picked up many times. The chain is built from TRBV30 and TRBJ2-1, with a tentative D call TRBD2 (7 bases). Germline V lookup: CDR1 GTSNPN, CDR2 SVGIG (reference sequence). V was pared by 6 bases and J by 7 bases, with 22 bases between. The CDR3 is made up of 15 amino acids. CDR3: CACQTRGGEGNEQFF. For the CDR3, the DNA is TGTGCCTGTCAGACGAGGGGGGGCGAGGGAAATGAGCAGTTCTTC.

This clone was seen a few times. The gene calls are TRBV24-1 and TRBJ2-1; 8 bases align to TRBD2. V lost 9 bases and J lost 7; bases outside the gene matches: 10. The germline gives CDR1 KGHDR, CDR2 SFDVKD. This CDR3 spans 14 amino acids. CDR3 amino acids: CATGASGGGNEQFF. CDR3 bases: TGTGCCACCGGGGCAAGCGGGGGAGGAAATGAGCAGTTCTTC.

The V and J genes are TRBV7-8 and TRBJ2-2; D is possibly TRBD2 (5 bases). Looked up from germline, CDR1 is SGHVS and CDR2 is FQNEAQ. The CDR3 runs to 15 residues. The V gene lost 4 bases and the J gene lost 4 bases, with 13 bases spanning the gap. The CDR3 DNA reads TGTGCCAGCAGCTCGGACGGACTGAGCACCGGGGAGCTGTTTTTT. It yields the protein CASSSDGLSTGELFF.

The chain joins TRBV5-1 to TRBJ2-1, with TRBD2 identical over 7 bases. This CDR3 is 17 amino acids long. Per the germline V gene, CDR1 is SGHRS and CDR2 is YFSETQ. Trimming cost V 1 base and J 8 bases; bases outside gene matches: 15. The CDR3 loop is CASSLKVAGISGDEQFF. CDR3 sequence (DNA): TGCGCCAGCAGCTTGAAGGTAGCGGGCATTTCAGGCGATGAGCAGTTCTTC.

This chain joins TRBV5-1 and TRBJ2-1, with 8 bases lining up with TRBD1. CDR3 size: 15 residues. Germline CDR1 is SGHRS and CDR2 is YFSETQ. Losses at the gene ends were 1 base for V and 5 bases for J; bases not matched to a gene: 5. This CDR3 is CASSLQGASDNEQFF. The DNA of the CDR3 is TGCGCCAGCAGCTTGCAGGGGGCTTCCGACAATGAGCAGTTCTTC. Full variable domain (outside the CDR3, taken from reference TRBV5-1 and TRBJ2-1): KAGVTQTPRYLIKTRGQQVTLSCSPISGHRSVSWYQQTPGQGLQFLFEYFSETQRNKGNFPGRFSGRQFSNSRSEMNVSTLELGDSALYLCASSLQGASDNEQFFGPGTRLTVL.

The chain couples TRBV7-3 to TRBJ1-2; D call uncertain. The germline V gene encodes CDR1 SGHTA and CDR2 FQGTGA. CDR3 length: 16 amino acids. Trimming pared 1 base from V and 0 bases from J, leaving 12 bases between. In nucleotides, the CDR3 is TGTGCCAGCAGCTTAAGAGCTAACAGCCCTAACTATGGCTACACCTTC. It encodes CASSLRANSPNYGYTF.

The chain employs TRBV9 and TRBJ1-3; tentatively, D is TRBD1 (5 bases). The CDR3 runs 16 residues. The V end was cut by 2 bases, the J end by 0 bases, with 12 bases between. CDR1 and CDR2 from the germline V gene are SGDLS and YYNGEE. The CDR3 coding sequence is TGTGCCAGCAGCGTGGGACTGACGAGCTCTGGAAACACCATATATTTT. Translating it yields CASSVGLTSSGNTIYF.

The chain has TRBV25-1 and TRBJ2-2; 7 nucleotides match TRBD2. The CDR3 length is 17 residues. J was trimmed by 6 bases and V by 1 base; bases with no gene match: 11. Per germline, CDR1 MGHDK and CDR2 SYGVNS. Here the CDR3 reads CASSESGRGTFAGELFF. The CDR3 coding sequence is TGTGCCAGCAGTGAATCTGGGCGGGGGACTTTTGCCGGGGAGCTGTTTTTT.

The rearrangement links TRBV6-5 to TRBJ2-4, with D perhaps TRBD2 (6 bases). Trimming left V 8 bases short and J 2 bases short, with 16 bases between. In germline, CDR1 is MNHEY, CDR2 SVGAGI. The CDR3 extends over 15 amino acids. CDR3 bases: TGTGCCAGCCAACCACGGAGGGGCTCCAAAAACATTCAGTACTTC. This gives the protein CASQPRRGSKNIQYF.

The V and J genes are TRBV24-1 and TRBJ1-1; TRBD1 is a possible D gene (5 bases). The CDR3 loop spans 17 amino acids. CDR1 and CDR2 from the germline V gene are KGHDR and SFDVKD. V was trimmed by 4 bases and J by 5 bases, leaving 22 bases between them. CDR3 region: CATSDPRESWGVTEAFF. CDR3 nucleotide sequence: TGTGCCACCAGTGACCCGCGGGAGTCTTGGGGGGTTACTGAAGCTTTCTTT.

The chain uses TRBV7-6 and TRBJ2-7, with D uncertain. The CDR3 runs 13 residues. The germline CDR1 and CDR2 sequences are SGHVS and FNYEAQ. Trimming stripped 1 base from V and 4 bases from J, with 8 bases between. This CDR3 reads CASSLDLAYEQYF. The CDR3 DNA reads as TGTGCCAGCAGCTTAGACCTTGCGTACGAGCAGTACTTC. The whole variable domain, filled in from reference TRBV7-6 and TRBJ2-7, reads GAGVSQSPRYKVTKRGQDVALRCDPISGHVSLYWYRQALGQGPEFLTYFNYEAQQDKSGLPNDRFSAERPEGSISTLTIQRTEQRDSAMYRCASSLDLAYEQYFGPGTRLTVT.

The chain links TRBV3-1 (or the pseudogene TRBV3-2) to TRBJ2-7; the match to TRBD1 covers 8 bases. Germline CDR1 reads LGHDT; CDR2 reads YNNKEL (reference sequence). The length of the CDR3 is 15 residues. V lost 4 bases to trimming and J lost 6 bases; unmatched junction nucleotides: 11. The CDR3 nucleotides are TGTGCCAGCAGCCGGTCGGGACAGGCCCCCGGCGAGCAGTACTTC. Translation gives CASSRSGQAPGEQYF.

Only a few counts were recorded for this clone. The chain recombines TRBV5-1 with TRBJ1-1, with 8 nucleotides matching TRBD1. This CDR3 has 14 residues. The ends lost 3 bases at V and 0 bases at J; junction bases unmatched: 1. From germline, CDR1 is SGHRS and CDR2 YFSETQ. DNA for the CDR3: TGCGCCAGCAGCTCAGGGGGCATGAACACTGAAGCTTTCTTT. This translates into CASSSGGMNTEAFF.

The rearrangement links TRBV5-1 to TRBJ1-4; D call uncertain. Trimming took 7 bases from V and 0 from J, leaving 10 bases between them. The CDR3 covers 14 residues. Germline assignment: CDR1 SGHRS and CDR2 YFSETQ. The CDR3 reads CASATEATNEKLFF. The DNA of the CDR3 is TGCGCCAGCGCCACGGAGGCAACTAATGAAAAACTGTTTTTT.

CDR3 sequence reads: CASSLGFRDLAGNTDTQYF. In DNA, the CDR3 is TGTGCCAGCAGCTTGGGGTTTCGGGACCTAGCGGGAAACACAGATACGCAGTATTTT. V and J are TRBV5-4 and TRBJ2-3; 9 bases line up with TRBD2. Germline CDR1 and CDR2: SGHNT and YYREEE (reference sequence). The junction had 13 bases not matched to a gene; V was cut back by 0 bases and J by 2 bases. The CDR3 totals 19 residues.

The chain carries TRBV10-3 and TRBJ2-3, with D tentatively TRBD2 (5 bases). Between the trimmed V and J ends, which lost 0 bases and 0 bases, there was a span of 16 bases. Looked up from germline, CDR1 is ENHRY and CDR2 is SYGVKD. The CDR3 covers 18 residues. DNA of the CDR3: TGTGCCATCAGTGAGTCAGGTGGCCGAGGGCGGAGCACAGATACGCAGTATTTT. Protein: CAISESGGRGRSTDTQYF.

The chain combines TRBV24-1 with TRBJ2-4; weak D call: TRBD1 (5 bases). Between the trimmed V and J ends, which lost 2 bases and 2 bases, there was a span of 18 bases. In germline, CDR1 is KGHDR, CDR2 SFDVKD. The CDR3 is 18 amino acids. CDR3 DNA sequence: TGTGCCACCAGTGATTCCCTCGACAGACCAGGTTCCAAAAACATTCAGTACTTC. It yields the protein CATSDSLDRPGSKNIQYF.

The genes are TRBV29-1 and TRBJ1-5; TRBD1 is a possible D gene (5 bases). CDR1 SQVTM and CDR2 ANQGSEA come from the germline V gene. The CDR3 runs to 15 residues. Trimming pared 2 bases from V and 6 bases from J, leaving 17 bases between. The CDR3 DNA is TGCAGCGTTGAATTAAAGGGCGGCAGGGCTCAGCCCCAGCATTTT. It specifies CSVELKGGRAQPQHF.

V gene TRBV6-2 or TRBV6-3 combines with J gene TRBJ2-7; TRBD1 agrees at 10 bases. V lost 6 bases, J lost 2 bases, and 13 bases stayed unmatched. The CDR3 contains 17 residues. CDR1 is MNHEY, CDR2 SVGEGT, per germline. CDR3 coding DNA: TGTGCCAGCAGCCGACCGGGACAGGGGTCCGCTACCTACGAGCAGTACTTC. Its translation: CASSRPGQGSATYEQYF.

This chain connects TRBV6-5 to TRBJ2-7; TRBD1 aligns across 7 bases. The V segment lost 0 bases and the J segment 5 bases; nucleotides outside the gene matches: 4. The CDR3 covers 14 residues. From germline, CDR1 is MNHEY and CDR2 SVGAGI. CDR3 DNA sequence: TGTGCCAGCAGTTACTCGTTGACAGGGAACGAGCAGTACTTC. Translating it yields CASSYSLTGNEQYF.

The CDR3 nucleotides read TGTGCCAGCAGCCGACGGGTCTCCAGCTCCTACGAGCAGTACTTC. Translating gives CASSRRVSSSYEQYF. The chain links TRBV5-6 to TRBJ2-7; no definite D call. Deletions cut 4 bases from V and 0 bases from J, with 14 bases between. CDR1 is SGHDT and CDR2 is YYEEEE in the germline V gene. The CDR3 runs to 15 residues.